These 29 T cell receptor beta chains originate from one sample sequenced in a study of CD8+ T cells in alopecia areata. Treatment described: oral pan-JAK inhibitor, 5-10 mg twice daily. RNA was extracted and reverse transcribed into cDNA as the sequencing template. The table came from immunoSEQ multiplex PCR; TCRdb's copy has only in-frame clones and leaves some out. The data contain roughly 99,000 clones, around 83% of them singletons. The specimen was CD8+ T cells sorted from blood, collected at week 24, from a patient treated with tofacitinib. The receptors derive from a human donor with alopecia areata.

This chain links TRBV5-6 with TRBJ1-1, with D hard to call. The CDR3 spans 12 residues. Germline CDR1 reads SGHDT; CDR2 reads YYEEEE. V was cut by 2 bases and J by 8 bases, with 10 bases left in between. CDR3 bases: TGTGCCAGCAGCTTAGCGGGAGAAGAAGCTTTCTTT. The encoded protein is CASSLAGEEAFF.

The V gene is TRBV5-6, the J gene TRBJ2-1; TRBD1 agrees at 8 bases. Germline V gives CDR1 SGHDT, CDR2 YYEEEE. CDR3 length: 16 amino acids. Unmatched junction bases numbered 2, after V lost 0 bases and J lost 0 bases. The CDR3 sequence is CASSLVQGGSYNEQFF. As DNA, the CDR3 is TGTGCCAGCAGCTTGGTACAGGGGGGCTCCTACAATGAGCAGTTCTTC.

The chain employs TRBV5-1 and TRBJ2-1; a possible D gene is TRBD1 (6 bases). Germline CDR1 reads SGHRS; CDR2 reads YFSETQ. This CDR3 spans 14 amino acids. V gave up 2 bases and J gave up 8 bases, with 14 bases separating them. For the CDR3, the DNA is TGCGCCAGCAGCTTAGGGCAGGGGATCGATGAGCAGTTCTTC. It translates to CASSLGQGIDEQFF.

This sequence joins TRBV7-6 and TRBJ2-7, with 8 positions matching TRBD1. The CDR3 length is 14 residues. CDR1 and CDR2 from the germline V gene are SGHVS and FNYEAQ. V lost 4 bases, J lost 6 bases, and 8 bases stayed unmatched. The CDR3 DNA reads as TGTGCCAGCAGCTACGAAGCAGGACAGGGCGAGCAGTACTTC. It specifies CASSYEAGQGEQYF.

The chain employs TRBV5-4 and TRBJ2-5, with TRBD2 identical over 7 bases. Germline values: CDR1 SGHNT, CDR2 YYREEE (reference sequence). The CDR3 contains 14 residues. Trimming took 5 bases from V and 0 from J; bases not matched to a gene: 4. CDR3 coding DNA: TGTGCCAGCAGGATAACTAGCGACCAAGAGACCCAGTACTTC. Its translation is CASRITSDQETQYF.

V and J are TRBV6-6 and TRBJ2-1; D may be TRBD1 (5 bases). With 5 bases removed from V and 5 bases from J, the gap between germline ends came to 19 bases. The CDR3 totals 16 residues. CDR1 and CDR2 from the germline V gene are MNHNY and SVGAGI (reference sequence). In DNA, the CDR3 is TGTGCCAGCAGTCCTACAGTTGGGGCCCCCCACAATGAGCAGTTCTTC. This sequence encodes CASSPTVGAPHNEQFF.

V usage is TRBV5-6 and J usage is TRBJ2-5; tentatively, D is TRBD1 (6 bases). V was clipped by 2 bases and J by 1 base, with 9 bases between them. Germline V gene lookup returns CDR1 SGHDT and CDR2 YYEEEE. CDR3 length: 14 amino acids. The CDR3 DNA reads TGTGCCAGCAGCTTCTGGACAGCCCAAGAGACCCAGTACTTC. This sequence encodes CASSFWTAQETQYF.

The V and J genes are TRBV6-1 and TRBJ2-1, with a possible D match to TRBD1 (5 bases). CDR3 length: 15 residues. Germline V gene sequence: CDR1 MNHNS, CDR2 SASEGT. Trimming cost V 3 bases and J 5 bases, with 14 bases left between them. The CDR3 region has the DNA TGTGCCAGCAGTGAGTGGCAGGGCGGTCACAATGAGCAGTTCTTC. Encoded protein: CASSEWQGGHNEQFF.

Turning to this clone: Germline and junction disagree at one end, which may indicate a read error. The chain recombines TRBV7-2 with TRBJ2-7, with D possibly being TRBD1 (5 bases). The length of the CDR3 is 11 residues. CDR1 and CDR2 from the germline V gene are SGHTA and FQGNSA. CDR3 amino acids: CASSLGRQQGF. DNA for the CDR3: TGTGCCAGCAGCTTAGGTAGACAGCAGGGCTTC.

CDR3 sequence (DNA): TGTGCCAGCAGCTTGGCCCGGGTCTATGAGCAGTTCTTC. Residues: CASSLARVYEQFF. The chain couples TRBV5-8 to TRBJ2-1; D is uncertain. The CDR3 runs 13 residues. Trimming took 0 bases from V and 8 from J, leaving 9 bases between them. CDR1 is SGHTS and CDR2 is YDEGEE in the germline V gene.

This clone was recorded only once. This rearrangement joins TRBV19 to TRBJ2-7; D may be TRBD1 (5 bases). Germline V gives CDR1 LNHDA, CDR2 SQIVND (reference sequence). The CDR3 sequence is 14 residues long. Trimming left V 5 bases short and J 1 base short, with 12 bases between. CDR3 sequence: CASSESGISYEQYF. The CDR3 nucleotides are TGTGCCAGTAGTGAATCAGGGATTTCCTACGAGCAGTACTTC.

The rearrangement joins TRBV6-5 to TRBJ2-5; D might be TRBD1 or TRBD2, each matching 6 bases. CDR3 length: 13 amino acids. Looked up from germline, CDR1 is MNHEY and CDR2 is SVGAGI. Trimming cost V 0 bases and J 6 bases, with 8 bases left between them. The CDR3 is CASSYSGGKTQYF. The DNA of the CDR3 is TGTGCCAGCAGTTACTCGGGGGGCAAGACCCAGTACTTC.

The rearrangement joins TRBV7-9 to TRBJ1-2; 7 bases align to TRBD1. This CDR3 region has 14 residues. Germline V gene lookup returns CDR1 SEHNR and CDR2 FQNEAQ (reference sequence). Trimming took 2 bases from V and 4 from J; bases not matched to a gene: 4. CDR3 DNA: TGTGCCAGCAGCTTAACGACAGGGTTCTATGGCTACACCTTC. Residues: CASSLTTGFYGYTF.

The chain recombines TRBV11-3 with TRBJ1-1; TRBD1 agrees at 8 bases. The germline V gene has CDR1 SGHNT and CDR2 YENEEA. Trimming at V came to 2 bases and at J to 0 bases, leaving 5 bases not matched to a gene. The CDR3 contains 16 residues. Written as DNA, the CDR3 is TGTGCCAGCAGCTTAAGGACAGGGCTTATGAACACTGAAGCTTTCTTT. It yields the protein CASSLRTGLMNTEAFF.

The V and J genes are TRBV6-1 and TRBJ1-5; no clear D gene. Germline CDR1 reads MNHNS; CDR2 reads SASEGT. The CDR3 sequence is 16 residues long. Trimming took 2 bases from V and 11 from J, leaving 22 bases between them. DNA of the CDR3: TGTGCCAGCAGTGAATTGGCCTTCCGGACGGCTGAGGCCCAGCATTTT. It is translated as CASSELAFRTAEAQHF.

This chain links TRBV7-9 with TRBJ2-7; no reliable D call. CDR3 size: 15 residues. The V gene lost 5 bases and the J gene lost 2 bases, with 16 bases spanning the gap. CDR1 and CDR2 from the germline V gene are SEHNR and FQNEAQ (reference sequence). The CDR3 coding sequence is TGTGCCAGCAGCATCGGACGGACGAACCCCTACGAGCAGTACTTC. It translates to CASSIGRTNPYEQYF.

CDR3 coding DNA: TGCAGCGTTGCCGGGGAGGGGTTCCACACTGAAGCTTTCTTT. It encodes CSVAGEGFHTEAFF. The V gene is TRBV29-1, the J gene TRBJ1-1; D is perhaps TRBD1 (5 bases). Trimming shortened V by 4 bases and J by 3 bases, and 15 bases separated the two germline ends. CDR3 length: 14 amino acids. From germline, CDR1 is SQVTM and CDR2 ANQGSEA.

This clone occurred once. CDR3 bases: TGTGCCAGCAGTTTAATTGCGAACACCGGGGAGCTGTTTTTT. This translates into CASSLIANTGELFF. This chain joins TRBV27 and TRBJ2-2; no clear D. V was shortened by 2 bases and J by 0 bases, with 4 bases between the two germline ends. The CDR3 covers 14 residues. Looked up from germline, CDR1 is MNHEY and CDR2 is SMNVEV (reference sequence).

The V call is TRBV5-1, the J call TRBJ2-3; D is uncertain. The V and J ends lost 0 bases and 0 bases respectively, with 8 bases between them. CDR3 size: 15 residues. CDR1 is SGHRS and CDR2 is YFSETQ in the germline V gene. The CDR3 sequence is CASSLESFSTDTQYF. The CDR3 bases are TGCGCCAGCAGCTTGGAATCCTTTAGCACAGATACGCAGTATTTT.

A few counts support this clone. J is TRBJ2-7 and V is TRBV29-1; no clear D. Germline lookup yields CDR1 SQVTM and CDR2 ANQGSEA. V was trimmed by 3 bases and J by 2 bases, leaving 5 bases between them. CDR3 length: 11 residues. CDR3 in DNA: TGCAGCGTTGACCACCCCTACGAGCAGTACTTC. The encoded protein is CSVDHPYEQYF.

This chain uses TRBV4-3 with TRBJ2-2; a possible D gene is TRBD1 (5 bases). The CDR3 runs to 17 residues. CDR1 and CDR2 (germline): LGHNA, YSLEER. The V and J ends lost 2 bases and 2 bases respectively, with 15 bases between them. The CDR3 DNA reads as TGCGCCAGCAGCCAATTTCAGCCAGGGTCAAACACCGGGGAGCTGTTTTTT. Encoded protein: CASSQFQPGSNTGELFF.

The chain couples TRBV15 to TRBJ2-1; 8 bases match TRBD2. This CDR3 comprises 15 residues. CDR1 is LNHNV, CDR2 YYDKDF, per germline (reference sequence). V was pared by 9 bases and J by 8 bases, with 15 bases of the junction left unmatched. The CDR3 protein is CATRTGGTIWDEQFF. The CDR3 nucleotides read TGTGCCACGCGTACGGGGGGGACTATATGGGATGAGCAGTTCTTC.

The rearrangement uses TRBV5-4 and TRBJ2-3; TRBD1 might be the D (6 bases). Trimming shortened V by 1 base and J by 3 bases, and 6 bases separated the two germline ends. Germline V gene data show CDR1 as SGHNT and CDR2 as YYREEE (reference sequence). This CDR3 is built from 13 residues. CDR3 in DNA: TGTGCCAGCAGCTTGCAGGGGACAGATACGCAGTATTTT. Its translation is CASSLQGTDTQYF. Drawing the rest from reference TRBV5-4 and TRBJ2-3, the complete variable domain is ETGVTQSPTHLIKTRGQQVTLRCSSQSGHNTVSWYQQALGQGPQFIFQYYREEENGRGNFPPRFSGLQFPNYSSELNVNALELDDSALYLCASSLQGTDTQYFGPGTRLTVL.

Worth noting for this clone: One end of the junction is discordant with germline, which a read error may explain. Additional DNA sequences in this sample encode the identical CDR3. As DNA, the CDR3 is TGTGCCAGCAGTCCCGTGGAGTTAGCGGGGAGGGACATCCAGTACTTC. Translation gives CASSPVELAGRDIQYF. The chain uses TRBV27 and TRBJ2-4; TRBD2 matches 8 bases. This CDR3 is 16 amino acids long. The germline V gene has CDR1 MNHEY and CDR2 SMNVEV (reference sequence).

The chain uses TRBV7-9 and TRBJ1-2; D ambiguous. The CDR3 runs 11 residues. V was cut by 5 bases and J by 5 bases, with 6 bases left in between. Germline-derived CDR1 and CDR2 are SEHNR and FQNEAQ (reference sequence). DNA of the CDR3: TGTGCCAGCAGCCGGCTGTATGGCTACACCTTC. Residues: CASSRLYGYTF.

The V call is TRBV7-9, the J call TRBJ1-1; D is unclear. Per the germline V gene, CDR1 is SEHNR and CDR2 is FQNEAQ (reference sequence). This CDR3 is 12 amino acids long. V gave up 1 base and J gave up 6 bases, with 6 bases separating them. CDR3 nucleotides: TGTGCCAGCAGCTTAGGGACCGCTGAAGCTTTCTTT. The encoded protein is CASSLGTAEAFF.

The chain carries TRBV6-5 and TRBJ2-2; D is perhaps TRBD1 or TRBD2 (6 bases each). The V gene lost 2 bases and the J gene lost 4 bases, with 11 bases spanning the gap. Germline CDR1 and CDR2: MNHEY and SVGAGI. The CDR3 has 15 amino acids. CDR3 nucleotide sequence: TGTGCCAGCAGTTACGGGGGGCCGGGCACCGGGGAGCTGTTTTTT. Translated, it gives CASSYGGPGTGELFF.

V and J are TRBV30 and TRBJ1-2; D gene unclear. The CDR3 is 11 residues long. V was shortened by 0 bases and J by 4 bases, with 3 bases between the two germline ends. Germline values: CDR1 GTSNPN, CDR2 SVGIG (reference sequence). CDR3 nucleotides: TGTGCCTGGAGTGTTATCTATGGCTACACCTTC. Its translation is CAWSVIYGYTF.

This clone was observed a few times. The rearrangement uses TRBV15 and TRBJ1-6; possible D gene TRBD1, 6 bases. Per the germline V gene, CDR1 is LNHNV and CDR2 is YYDKDF (reference sequence). Deletions cut 1 base from V and 8 bases from J, with 9 bases between. The CDR3 is 14 amino acids. The CDR3 loop is CATSRGQDYSPLHF. The CDR3, as DNA: TGTGCCACCAGCAGAGGACAGGATTATTCACCCCTCCACTTT.